These T cell receptor beta chains were read from a single sample in a study of T cells of healthy individuals. One entry per CDR3 protein results from TCRdb running MiXCR on the 5' RACE reads. The repertoire has 63,000 or so distinct CDR3 sequences, 15% to 20% of them found once; the top ten carry around 4.5%. These receptors were taken from a human donor in good health. CDR3s include the opening cysteine and the closing phenylalanine or tryptophan. The D gene is left open where the match is weak. A clone size is listed for some rows: how often the clone was seen (once, few, many), or a class if it is expanded.

many | TRBJ2-7 | TRBV29-1 | NA | CSVEGAYEQYF | TGCAGCGTTGAAGGTGCCTACGAGCAGTACTTC
many | TRBJ1-2 | TRBV10-2 | NA | CATAEDFYGYTF | TGCGCCACGGCTGAGGACTTCTATGGCTACACCTTC
NA | TRBJ1-5 | TRBV7-6 | NA | CASSLEQAPNQPQHF | TGTGCCAGCAGCTTAGAACAGGCGCCCAATCAGCCCCAGCATTTT
NA | TRBJ1-1 | TRBV11-1 | NA | CASSSTRNTEAFF | TGTGCCAGCAGCTCTACAAGAAACACTGAAGCTTTCTTT
many | TRBJ1-5 | TRBV2 | NA | CASSGQSNSNQPQHF | TGTGCCAGCAGCGGACAGTCAAATAGCAATCAGCCCCAGCATTTT
many | TRBJ2-3 | TRBV7-9 | TRBD2 | CASSLARGTSVADTQYF | TGTGCCAGCAGCTTAGCGCGGGGGACTAGCGTTGCAGATACGCAGTATTTT
many | TRBJ1-6 | TRBV20-1 | TRBD1 | CSARDWDRAENSPLHF | TGCAGTGCTAGAGATTGGGACAGGGCAGAGAATTCACCCCTCCACTTT
many | TRBJ1-2 | TRBV20-1 | NA | CSASDPVPPYGYTF | TGCAGTGCTAGCGACCCCGTTCCTCCCTATGGCTACACCTTC
many | TRBJ1-1 | TRBV18 | NA | CASSPTPGGPNTEAFF | TGTGCCAGCTCACCAACCCCCGGGGGCCCGAACACTGAAGCTTTCTTT
many | TRBJ2-3 | TRBV7-2 | NA | CASSLASPSTDTQYF | TGTGCCAGCAGCTTAGCTAGCCCTAGCACAGATACGCAGTATTTT
NA | TRBJ2-5 | TRBV28 | NA | CASSFGGWYQETQYF | TGTGCCAGCAGTTTCGGAGGTTGGTACCAAGAGACCCAGTACTTC
many | TRBJ1-3 | TRBV19 | NA | CASIEGQGYSGNTIYF | TGTGCCAGTATTGAGGGACAAGGATACTCTGGAAACACCATATATTTT
few | TRBJ1-2 | TRBV5-4 | NA | CASSFGQGLLYGYNF | TGTGCCAGCAGCTTTGGGCAGGGACTACTCTATGGCTACAACTTC
many | TRBJ2-7 | TRBV28 | TRBD1 | CASSALGQGKKQYF | TGTGCCAGCAGTGCCCTCGGACAGGGTAAAAAGCAGTACTTC
few | TRBJ2-7 | TRBV28 | NA | CAAPPATLVNYEQYF | TGTGCCGCCCCCCCAGCCACATTGGTTAACTACGAGCAGTACTTC
many | TRBJ2-6 | TRBV6-1 | NA | CASSEKAGGLRKGANVLTF | TGTGCCAGCAGTGAAAAGGCCGGGGGCCTACGAAAAGGGGCCAACGTCCTGACTTTC
few | TRBJ2-1 | TRBV5-1 | NA | CASSTGPGSEQFF | TGCGCCAGCAGCACGGGACCAGGAAGCGAGCAGTTCTTC
many | TRBJ2-3 | TRBV7-2 | NA | CASSLGRHLSTDTQYF | TGTGCCAGCAGCTTAGGTCGCCACTTATCCACAGATACGCAGTATTTT
many | TRBJ1-3 | TRBV29-1 | NA | CSVVIGNTQGNTIYF | TGCAGCGTTGTAATAGGAAATACGCAAGGAAACACCATATATTTT
few | TRBJ1-1 | TRBV30 | NA | CAWSMMENTEAFF | TGTGCCTGGAGTATGATGGAAAACACTGAAGCTTTCTTT
NA | TRBJ1-1 | TRBV4-3 | NA | CASSQDQWAEAFF | TGCGCCAGCAGCCAGGACCAATGGGCTGAAGCTTTCTTT
many | TRBJ1-2 | TRBV20-1 | NA | CSAWAGDGYGYTF | TGCAGTGCTTGGGCGGGGGACGGCTATGGCTACACCTTC
many | TRBJ1-4 | TRBV5-4 | NA | CASSLAGQGRGEKLFF | TGTGCCAGCAGCTTGGCCGGGCAAGGGCGGGGGGAAAAACTGTTTTTT
many | TRBJ2-3 | TRBV5-4 | TRBD1 | CASSLRQGAPPDTQYF | TGTGCCAGCAGCCTTCGACAGGGGGCTCCCCCAGATACGCAGTATTTT
few | TRBJ2-3 | TRBV2 | NA | CASNYREQSDTQYF | TGTGCCAGCAATTACAGGGAGCAGTCGGATACGCAGTATTTT
few | TRBJ2-7 | TRBV27 | TRBD1 | CASRAQGNEQYF | TGTGCCAGCAGGGCACAGGGGAACGAGCAGTACTTC
NA | TRBJ2-5 | TRBV4-2 | NA | CASSQDRGGQETQYF | TGTGCCAGCAGCCAAGATCGAGGGGGGCAAGAGACCCAGTACTTC
many | TRBJ1-2 | TRBV20-1 | NA | CSAIAGASGYTF | TGCAGTGCTATTGCAGGCGCCAGCGGCTACACCTTC
many | TRBJ1-5 | TRBV18 | NA | CASSPGENQPQHF | TGTGCCAGCTCGCCTGGGGAGAATCAGCCCCAGCATTTT
many | TRBJ1-1 | TRBV10-3 | NA | CAISAGDQAFF | TGTGCCATCAGTGCCGGGGATCAAGCTTTCTTT
few | TRBJ1-2 | TRBV6-5 | NA | CASSYSQGGYGYTF | TGTGCCAGCAGTTACTCCCAGGGTGGCTATGGCTACACCTTC
few | TRBJ1-1 | TRBV12-5 | NA | CASGLVQGTEAFF | TGTGCTAGTGGTTTGGTACAGGGCACTGAAGCTTTCTTT
few | TRBJ2-4 | TRBV12-3/TRBV12-4 | TRBD1 | CASTLSTGTGGNIQYF | TGTGCCAGCACGTTATCCACCGGGACAGGAGGAAACATTCAGTACTTC
few | TRBJ2-5 | TRBV28 | TRBD1 | CASSSTGAIQETQYF | TGTGCCAGCAGTTCCACAGGGGCCATCCAAGAGACCCAGTACTTC
many | TRBJ2-1 | TRBV5-1 | NA | CASSLDVGNEQFF | TGCGCCAGCAGCTTGGATGTCGGTAATGAGCAGTTCTTC